These 9 T cell receptor beta chains came from one sample sequenced in a study of shared clonotypes between healthy human individuals. TCRdb's table, derived via immunoSEQ multiplex PCR, lists solely in-frame clones and lacks some. The sample contains roughly 2.2 million clones, over 85% of which appear only once. Specimen: naive CD4+ T cells from PBMCs. Subset given: CD45RA+ positively selected. These receptors were collected from a man between 18 and 29 years old in good health. Some clones in this sample may be carry-over from other donors' samples.

This clone was picked up one time. Other DNA sequences in this sample translate to the same CDR3. The rearrangement uses TRBV5-1 and TRBJ2-5; a possible D gene is TRBD2 (5 bases). This CDR3 is built from 13 residues. V was shortened by 0 bases and J by 5 bases, with 8 bases between the two germline ends. Looked up from germline, CDR1 is SGHRS and CDR2 is YFSETQ. CDR3 in amino acids: CASSLAGSETQYF. DNA of the CDR3: TGCGCCAGCAGCTTGGCGGGGTCGGAGACCCAGTACTTC.

This clone was observed a few times. Other DNA sequences in this sample translate to the same CDR3. V and J are TRBV6-6 and TRBJ2-5; no firm D call. This CDR3 region has 12 residues. V was pared by 2 bases and J by 2 bases, with 3 bases between. Per the germline V gene, CDR1 is MNHNY and CDR2 is SVGAGI (reference sequence). The CDR3 region has the DNA TGTGCCAGCAGTTACAGTCAAGAGACCCAGTACTTC. Protein sequence: CASSYSQETQYF.

The chain employs TRBV10-2 and TRBJ1-4; D not certain. The CDR3 is 17 amino acids. Trimming left V 0 bases short and J 3 bases short, with 14 bases between. Germline loops: CDR1 WSHSY, CDR2 SAAADI. CDR3 nucleotides: TGCGCCAGCAGTGAGTCCTACAGAACGAGTGCTAATGAAAAACTGTTTTTT. Protein: CASSESYRTSANEKLFF.

This clone was seen only once. The chain couples TRBV18 to TRBJ2-5; TRBD2 matches 8 bases. The germline gives CDR1 KGHSH, CDR2 LQKENI. V dropped 0 bases and J dropped 3; count of bases not matched to a gene: 3. The CDR3 has 15 amino acids. The CDR3 here is CASSPPGTREETQYF. The CDR3 DNA sequence: TGTGCCAGCTCACCACCTGGGACTAGGGAAGAGACCCAGTACTTC.

This sequence joins TRBV4-3 and TRBJ2-1, with D hard to call. The V end lost 0 bases, the J end lost 1 base, and 13 bases lay between the germline ends. Germline V CDR1 and CDR2: LGHNA, YSLEER. The CDR3 is 17 amino acids. The CDR3 reads CASSQDSPAISYNEQFF. DNA for the CDR3: TGCGCCAGCAGCCAAGACTCGCCAGCGATTTCCTACAATGAGCAGTTCTTC.

This clone has only one observation. This chain joins TRBV18 and TRBJ1-1; weak D call: TRBD1 (6 bases). From germline, CDR1 is KGHSH and CDR2 LQKENI. CDR3 length equals 16 residues. The ends were cut back, 6 bases at V and 0 bases at J, with 17 bases in the middle. DNA for the CDR3: TGTGCCAGCTCGCCATTAAGGACAGCCATGAACACTGAAGCTTTCTTT. Encoded protein: CASSPLRTAMNTEAFF. Variable domain in full (rest from reference TRBV18 and TRBJ1-1): NAGVMQNPRHLVRRRGQEARLRCSPMKGHSHVYWYRQLPEEGLKFMVYLQKENIIDESGMPKERFSAEFPKEGPSILRIQQVVRGDSAAYFCASSPLRTAMNTEAFFGQGTRLTVV.

The V gene is TRBV5-1, the J gene TRBJ2-1; D is unresolved. Germline CDR1 is SGHRS and CDR2 is YFSETQ. The CDR3 runs 14 residues. V was pared by 0 bases and J by 5 bases, with 9 bases between. CDR3 residues: CASSLVSPHNEQFF. The DNA of the CDR3 is TGCGCCAGCAGCTTGGTTTCCCCACACAATGAGCAGTTCTTC.

The chain uses TRBV2 and TRBJ2-2; 8 nucleotides line up with TRBD2. The CDR3 covers 15 residues. J was trimmed by 4 bases and V by 6 bases; bases with no gene match: 7. Germline lookup yields CDR1 SNHLY and CDR2 FYNNEI. The CDR3 is CASSPGLASTGELFF. In DNA form, the CDR3 reads TGTGCCAGCAGCCCCGGACTAGCCAGCACCGGGGAGCTGTTTTTT. Together with reference TRBV2 and TRBJ2-2, the CDR3 gives the full variable domain: EPEVTQTPSHQVTQMGQEVILRCVPISNHLYFYWYRQILGQKVEFLVSFYNNEISEKSEIFDDQFSVERPDGSNFTLKIRSTKLEDSAMYFCASSPGLASTGELFFGEGSRLTVL.

The chain uses TRBV5-6 and TRBJ1-2; 9 bases fit TRBD1. This CDR3 is built from 15 residues. From germline, CDR1 is SGHDT and CDR2 YYEEEE. V shed 1 base and J 5 bases; nucleotides not matched to a gene: 6. The CDR3 bases are TGTGCCAGCAGCTTGACAGGGGGCTCGGGATATGGCTACACCTTC. Encoded protein: CASSLTGGSGYGYTF.